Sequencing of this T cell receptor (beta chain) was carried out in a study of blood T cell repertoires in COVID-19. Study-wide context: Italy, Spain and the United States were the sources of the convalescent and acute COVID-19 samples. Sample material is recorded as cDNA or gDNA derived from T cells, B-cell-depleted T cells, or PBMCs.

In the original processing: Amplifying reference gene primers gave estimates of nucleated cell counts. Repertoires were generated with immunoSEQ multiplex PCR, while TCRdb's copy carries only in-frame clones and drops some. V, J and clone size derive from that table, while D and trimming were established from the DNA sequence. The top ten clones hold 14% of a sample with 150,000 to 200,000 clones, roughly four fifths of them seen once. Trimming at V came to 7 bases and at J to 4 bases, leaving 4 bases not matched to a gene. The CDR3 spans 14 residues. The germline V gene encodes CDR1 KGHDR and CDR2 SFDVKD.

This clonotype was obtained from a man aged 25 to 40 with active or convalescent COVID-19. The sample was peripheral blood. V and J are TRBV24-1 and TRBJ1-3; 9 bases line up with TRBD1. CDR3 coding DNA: TGTGCCACCAGACACAGGGGGCAAGGAAACACCATATATTTT. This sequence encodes CATRHRGQGNTIYF.